A selection of T cell receptor beta chains follows, all from one sample in a study of T cells in narcolepsy. Profiling relied on immunoSEQ multiplex PCR, and the TCRdb table lists in-frame clones only, not all of them. The data show about 27,000 clones, with more than 75% seen just once and 3% to 4% held by the top ten. The source material was CD45RA- memory CD4+ T cells from PBMCs. The receptors shown here come from a human donor with narcolepsy. The CDR3 runs from the conserved cysteine through the conserved F or W. Fields, in order: clone size, J gene, D gene, V gene, CDR3 DNA, CDR3 protein. A D gene is named only where the DNA matches it firmly. A clone size is listed for some rows: how often the clone was seen (once, few, many), or a class if it is expanded.

clone_size: -; j_call: TRBJ2-3; d_call: TRBD1; v_call: TRBV5-6; cdr3_nt: TGTGCCAGCAGCTTGAGGGACAGAAAGTACACAGATACGCAGTATTTT; cdr3_aa: CASSLRDRKYTDTQYF
clone_size: -; j_call: TRBJ1-6; d_call: TRBD1; v_call: TRBV5-1; cdr3_nt: TGCGCCAGCAGCGCCGACAGGGGGAATTCACCCCTCCACTTT; cdr3_aa: CASSADRGNSPLHF
clone_size: -; j_call: TRBJ1-2; d_call: TRBD1; v_call: TRBV4-1; cdr3_nt: TGCGCCAGCAGCCACGACATGGGACAGGGGGCATATGGCTACACCTTC; cdr3_aa: CASSHDMGQGAYGYTF
clone_size: -; j_call: TRBJ1-2; d_call: -; v_call: TRBV6-5; cdr3_nt: TGTGCCAGCAGTTACCAGGGAGGAGGAGCCTATGGCTACACCTTC; cdr3_aa: CASSYQGGGAYGYTF
clone_size: -; j_call: TRBJ2-3; d_call: TRBD2; v_call: TRBV5-5; cdr3_nt: TGTGCCAGCAGCCTGGAACTAGCGGGGGCCCCCTCACGCACAGATACGCAGTATTTT; cdr3_aa: CASSLELAGAPSRTDTQYF
clone_size: few; j_call: TRBJ2-7; d_call: -; v_call: TRBV9; cdr3_nt: TGTGCCAGCAGCCCTGACAGATACGAGCAGTACTTC; cdr3_aa: CASSPDRYEQYF
clone_size: few; j_call: TRBJ2-3; d_call: TRBD2; v_call: TRBV29-1; cdr3_nt: TGCAGCGCCCTGGGACTAGCGGGGGTCTACACAGATACGCAGTATTTT; cdr3_aa: CSALGLAGVYTDTQYF
clone_size: -; j_call: TRBJ1-2; d_call: -; v_call: TRBV15; cdr3_nt: TGTGCCACCAGCAGAGATCGGATAGGCGTTGCCTACACCTTC; cdr3_aa: CATSRDRIGVAYTF
clone_size: -; j_call: TRBJ2-1; d_call: TRBD2; v_call: TRBV14; cdr3_nt: TGTGCCAGCAGCCAAGATTTGGGACTAGCGGGGGGGAGGCCGTTCTTC; cdr3_aa: CASSQDLGLAGGRPFF
clone_size: few; j_call: TRBJ1-1; d_call: TRBD1; v_call: TRBV4-1; cdr3_nt: TGCGCCAGCAGCCAAGCCCGACAGGGTCCGAACACTGAAGCTTTCTTT; cdr3_aa: CASSQARQGPNTEAFF
clone_size: once; j_call: TRBJ2-3; d_call: TRBD2; v_call: TRBV6-5; cdr3_nt: TGTGCCAGCAGGGCCGCGGGGGGCCAGACAGATACGCAGTATTTT; cdr3_aa: CASRAAGGQTDTQYF
clone_size: -; j_call: TRBJ1-1; d_call: -; v_call: TRBV20-1; cdr3_nt: TGCAGTGCCCCGGGGGGAGATAGGGCTTTCTTT; cdr3_aa: CSAPGGDRAFF
clone_size: -; j_call: TRBJ2-3; d_call: -; v_call: TRBV6-1; cdr3_nt: TGTGCCAGCCTACGGGGAAGTGCAGATACGCAGTATTTT; cdr3_aa: CASLRGSADTQYF
clone_size: -; j_call: TRBJ2-1; d_call: -; v_call: TRBV7-3; cdr3_nt: TGTGCCAGCAGCTCATCCGATAGCGGCAATGAGCAGTTCTTC; cdr3_aa: CASSSSDSGNEQFF
clone_size: -; j_call: TRBJ1-2; d_call: -; v_call: TRBV2; cdr3_nt: TGTGCCAGCAGTGAAGGCCGGCGATTATTTTACTATGGCTACACCTTC; cdr3_aa: CASSEGRRLFYYGYTF
clone_size: -; j_call: TRBJ2-1; d_call: TRBD1; v_call: TRBV10-2; cdr3_nt: TGCGCCAGCAGTCGGACAGGGACTGGTGAGCAGTTCTTC; cdr3_aa: CASSRTGTGEQFF
clone_size: few; j_call: TRBJ1-5; d_call: -; v_call: TRBV4-2; cdr3_nt: TGTGCCAGCAGGAATACAGGGAGCGGCAATCAGCCCCAGCATTTT; cdr3_aa: CASRNTGSGNQPQHF
clone_size: -; j_call: TRBJ2-5; d_call: -; v_call: TRBV5-1; cdr3_nt: TGCGCCAGCAGCTTGGGACAGCAACAAGAGACCCAGTACTTC; cdr3_aa: CASSLGQQQETQYF
clone_size: few; j_call: TRBJ1-6; d_call: -; v_call: TRBV27; cdr3_nt: TGTGCCAGCAGTTTGTGGGGGGTGAATTCACCCCTCCACTTT; cdr3_aa: CASSLWGVNSPLHF
clone_size: -; j_call: TRBJ1-4; d_call: -; v_call: TRBV5-1; cdr3_nt: TGCGCCAGCAGCTTGGTGGCTTCGAGGGAAACTAATGAAAAACTGTTTTTT; cdr3_aa: CASSLVASRETNEKLFF
clone_size: -; j_call: TRBJ2-7; d_call: TRBD1; v_call: TRBV2; cdr3_nt: TGTGCCAGCAGTGGAGACAGGGGACGAGAGCAGTACTTC; cdr3_aa: CASSGDRGREQYF
clone_size: -; j_call: TRBJ2-1; d_call: TRBD1; v_call: TRBV5-8; cdr3_nt: TGTGCCAGCAGCAACAACAGGGGGGAGGCAGGGGATGAGCAGTTCTTC; cdr3_aa: CASSNNRGEAGDEQFF
clone_size: -; j_call: TRBJ2-5; d_call: -; v_call: TRBV5-1; cdr3_nt: TGCGCCAGCAGCCCCCTACGCCTAGAGACCCAGTACTTC; cdr3_aa: CASSPLRLETQYF
clone_size: -; j_call: TRBJ1-2; d_call: -; v_call: TRBV18; cdr3_nt: TGTGCCAGCTCACCGAGGGTAGCTAACTATGGCTACACCTTC; cdr3_aa: CASSPRVANYGYTF
clone_size: -; j_call: TRBJ2-3; d_call: -; v_call: TRBV30; cdr3_nt: TGTGCCTGGAGCGTGGGGAGCACAGATACGCAGTATTTT; cdr3_aa: CAWSVGSTDTQYF
clone_size: -; j_call: TRBJ2-1; d_call: -; v_call: TRBV10-2; cdr3_nt: TGCGCCAGCAGTGAGTCGAAGGTCAATGAGCAGTTCTTC; cdr3_aa: CASSESKVNEQFF
clone_size: -; j_call: TRBJ2-3; d_call: -; v_call: TRBV2; cdr3_nt: TGTGCCAGCAGGGGGGAATTTTGGACAGATACGCAGTATTTT; cdr3_aa: CASRGEFWTDTQYF
clone_size: -; j_call: TRBJ2-7; d_call: -; v_call: TRBV6-5; cdr3_nt: TGTGCCAGCAGTTACGCCGGCAGCACCTACGAGCAGTACTTC; cdr3_aa: CASSYAGSTYEQYF
clone_size: -; j_call: TRBJ1-1; d_call: -; v_call: TRBV1; cdr3_nt: TGCACCAGCAGCCAAACCCCAGGGGGCGCAGATGAAGCTTTCTTT; cdr3_aa: CTSSQTPGGADEAFF
clone_size: few; j_call: TRBJ2-7; d_call: -; v_call: TRBV15; cdr3_nt: TGTGCCACCAGCACTGATTACAGGTTTTCCTACGAGCAGTACTTC; cdr3_aa: CATSTDYRFSYEQYF
clone_size: -; j_call: TRBJ1-4; d_call: -; v_call: TRBV15; cdr3_nt: TGTGCCACCAGCAACGGAGATCACACTAATGAAAAACTGTTTTTT; cdr3_aa: CATSNGDHTNEKLFF
clone_size: -; j_call: TRBJ2-3; d_call: -; v_call: TRBV9; cdr3_nt: TGTGCCAGCAGCGTATCCGGCCCAGATACGCAGTATTTT; cdr3_aa: CASSVSGPDTQYF
clone_size: -; j_call: TRBJ2-2; d_call: -; v_call: TRBV11-2; cdr3_nt: TGTGCCAGCAGCTTAGGGGACTTCAACACCGGGGAGCTGTTTTTT; cdr3_aa: CASSLGDFNTGELFF
clone_size: -; j_call: TRBJ2-6; d_call: -; v_call: TRBV27; cdr3_nt: TGTGCCAGCAGTTTTATGTCCTCTGGGGCCAACGTCCTGACTTTC; cdr3_aa: CASSFMSSGANVLTF
clone_size: -; j_call: TRBJ1-2; d_call: -; v_call: TRBV5-5; cdr3_nt: TGTGCCAGCAGCGCCGGACCGACTAACTATGGCTACACCTTC; cdr3_aa: CASSAGPTNYGYTF
clone_size: -; j_call: TRBJ2-5; d_call: -; v_call: TRBV30; cdr3_nt: TGTGCCTGGAGTGTTAGGGCTCTGAGGGCGGAGACCCAGTACTTC; cdr3_aa: CAWSVRALRAETQYF
clone_size: few; j_call: TRBJ1-5; d_call: -; v_call: TRBV5-1; cdr3_nt: TGCGCCAGCAGCTTGGAGGGGGGGCGCAATCAGCCCCAGCATTTT; cdr3_aa: CASSLEGGRNQPQHF
clone_size: -; j_call: TRBJ1-1; d_call: -; v_call: TRBV5-1; cdr3_nt: TGCGCCAGCAGCTTGGGTCGCGTCGAAGCTTTCTTT; cdr3_aa: CASSLGRVEAFF
clone_size: -; j_call: TRBJ2-6; d_call: TRBD1; v_call: TRBV5-8; cdr3_nt: TGTGCCAGCAGAAAAAGAGGACAGGGGGCGTCTGGGGCCAACGTCCTGACTTTC; cdr3_aa: CASRKRGQGASGANVLTF
clone_size: -; j_call: TRBJ2-1; d_call: -; v_call: TRBV6-4; cdr3_nt: TGTGCCAGCAGTGTCCGCCCCCGGTCGAGCTCCTACAATGAGCAGTTCTTC; cdr3_aa: CASSVRPRSSSYNEQFF
clone_size: -; j_call: TRBJ2-2; d_call: TRBD2; v_call: TRBV25-1; cdr3_nt: TGTGCCAGCAGTGACGGGGGGGCCGGACGGGAGCTGTTTTTT; cdr3_aa: CASSDGGAGRELFF
clone_size: few; j_call: TRBJ1-3; d_call: TRBD1; v_call: TRBV4-1; cdr3_nt: TGCGCCAGCAGCCAAGACGGACAGGGGGCTAACACCATATATTTT; cdr3_aa: CASSQDGQGANTIYF
clone_size: -; j_call: TRBJ2-7; d_call: -; v_call: TRBV29-1; cdr3_nt: TGCAGCGTCGACCAGGGGGGGCTCGAGCAGTACTTC; cdr3_aa: CSVDQGGLEQYF
clone_size: -; j_call: TRBJ1-5; d_call: TRBD1; v_call: TRBV6-1; cdr3_nt: TGTGCCAGCAGACCCGGACAGGGCAATCAGCCCCAGCATTTT; cdr3_aa: CASRPGQGNQPQHF
clone_size: -; j_call: TRBJ1-4; d_call: -; v_call: TRBV6-4; cdr3_nt: TGTGCCAGCAGTGACCCAGTCCCTCGGACTAATGAAAAACTGTTTTTT; cdr3_aa: CASSDPVPRTNEKLFF